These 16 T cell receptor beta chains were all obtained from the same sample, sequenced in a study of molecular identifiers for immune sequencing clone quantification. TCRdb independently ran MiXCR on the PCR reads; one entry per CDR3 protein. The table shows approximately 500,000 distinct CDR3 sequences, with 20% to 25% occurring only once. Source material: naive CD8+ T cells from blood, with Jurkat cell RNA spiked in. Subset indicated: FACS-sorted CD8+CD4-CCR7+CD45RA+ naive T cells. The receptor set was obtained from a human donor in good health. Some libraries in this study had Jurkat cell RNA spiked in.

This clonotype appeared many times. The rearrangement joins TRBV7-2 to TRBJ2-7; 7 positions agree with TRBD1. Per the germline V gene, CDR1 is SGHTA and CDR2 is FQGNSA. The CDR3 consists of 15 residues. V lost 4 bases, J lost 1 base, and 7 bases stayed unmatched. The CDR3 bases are TGTGCCAGCAGCTCTGAGACAGGGACATCCTACGAGCAGTACTTC. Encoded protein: CASSSETGTSYEQYF. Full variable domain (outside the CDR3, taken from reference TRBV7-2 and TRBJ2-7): GAGVSQSPSNKVTEKGKDVELRCDPISGHTALYWYRQSLGQGLEFLIYFQGNSAPDKSGLPSDRFSAERTGGSVSTLTIQRTQQEDSAVYLCASSSETGTSYEQYFGPGTRLTVT.

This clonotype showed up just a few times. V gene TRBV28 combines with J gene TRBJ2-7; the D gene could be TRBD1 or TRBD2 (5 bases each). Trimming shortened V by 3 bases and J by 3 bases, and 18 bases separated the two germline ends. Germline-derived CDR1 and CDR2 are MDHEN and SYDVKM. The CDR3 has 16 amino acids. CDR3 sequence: CASSLRGLVGVYEQYF. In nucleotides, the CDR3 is TGTGCCAGCAGTTTGAGGGGTCTAGTCGGGGTCTACGAGCAGTACTTC.

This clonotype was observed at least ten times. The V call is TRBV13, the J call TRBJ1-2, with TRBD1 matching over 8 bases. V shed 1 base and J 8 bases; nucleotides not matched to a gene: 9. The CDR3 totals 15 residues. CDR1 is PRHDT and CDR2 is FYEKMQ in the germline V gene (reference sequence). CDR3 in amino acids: CASSLEDRESSGYTF. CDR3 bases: TGTGCCAGCAGCTTAGAGGACAGGGAGTCTTCCGGCTACACCTTC.

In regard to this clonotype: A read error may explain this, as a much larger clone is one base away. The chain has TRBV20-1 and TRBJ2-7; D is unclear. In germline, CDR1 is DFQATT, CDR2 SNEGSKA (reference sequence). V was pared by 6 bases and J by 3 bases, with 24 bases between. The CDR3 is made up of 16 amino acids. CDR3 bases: TGCAGTGCCGCACAACTCTTGACGGGCCATGACTACGAGCAGTACTTC. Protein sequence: CSAAQLLTGHDYEQYF.

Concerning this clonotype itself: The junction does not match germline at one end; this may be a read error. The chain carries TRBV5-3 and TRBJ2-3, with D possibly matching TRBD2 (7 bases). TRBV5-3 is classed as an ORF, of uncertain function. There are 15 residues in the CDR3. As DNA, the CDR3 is TGTGCCAGCAGCTCGGTAGGGGGGGCCTCAGATACGCAGTATTTT. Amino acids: CASSSVGGASDTQYF.

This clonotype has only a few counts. CDR3 coding DNA: TGCAGCGTACCGGGCCTGATCGGGGGGGGGGTCGGTGAGCAGTACTTC. Its translation is CSVPGLIGGGVGEQYF. The chain links TRBV29-1 to TRBJ2-7; TRBD2 agrees at 8 bases. Germline CDR1 SQVTM, CDR2 ANQGSEA. Trimming at V came to 6 bases and at J to 7 bases, leaving 20 bases not matched to a gene. The CDR3 extends over 16 amino acids.

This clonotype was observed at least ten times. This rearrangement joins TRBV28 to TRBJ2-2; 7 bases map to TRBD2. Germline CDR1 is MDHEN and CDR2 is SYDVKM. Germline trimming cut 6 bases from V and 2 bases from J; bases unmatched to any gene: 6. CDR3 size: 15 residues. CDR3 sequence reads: CASSPGLENTGELFF. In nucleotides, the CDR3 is TGTGCCAGCAGCCCTGGACTAGAAAACACCGGGGAGCTGTTTTTT. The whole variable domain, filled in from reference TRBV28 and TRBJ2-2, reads DVKVTQSSRYLVKRTGEKVFLECVQDMDHENMFWYRQDPGLGLRLIYFSYDVKMKEKGDIPEGYSVSREKKERFSLILESASTNQTSMYLCASSPGLENTGELFFGEGSRLTVL.

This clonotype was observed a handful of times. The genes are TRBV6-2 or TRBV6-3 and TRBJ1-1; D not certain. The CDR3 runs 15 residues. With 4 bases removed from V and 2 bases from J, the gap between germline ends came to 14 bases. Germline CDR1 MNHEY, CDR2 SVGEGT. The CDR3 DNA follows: TGTGCCAGCAGTTCCCTCCGGGATTCTAACACTGAAGCTTTCTTT. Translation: CASSSLRDSNTEAFF.

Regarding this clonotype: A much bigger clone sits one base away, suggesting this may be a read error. CDR3 DNA sequence: TGTGCCAGCAGCACCCGTGGGGCTAGCGGGACTAGCACAGATACGCAGTATTTT. It specifies CASSTRGASGTSTDTQYF. This sequence joins TRBV12-3 or TRBV12-4 and TRBJ2-3; TRBD2 matches at 9 bases. Germline trimming cut 6 bases from V and 0 bases from J; bases unmatched to any gene: 13. The CDR3 runs 18 residues.

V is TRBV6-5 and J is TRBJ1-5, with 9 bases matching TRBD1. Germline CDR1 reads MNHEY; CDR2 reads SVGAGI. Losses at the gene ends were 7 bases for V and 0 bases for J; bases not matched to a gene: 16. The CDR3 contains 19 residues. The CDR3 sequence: CASNLTGQGGGYSNQPQHF. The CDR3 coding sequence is TGTGCCAGCAATTTGACGGGACAGGGAGGGGGGTATAGCAATCAGCCCCAGCATTTT.

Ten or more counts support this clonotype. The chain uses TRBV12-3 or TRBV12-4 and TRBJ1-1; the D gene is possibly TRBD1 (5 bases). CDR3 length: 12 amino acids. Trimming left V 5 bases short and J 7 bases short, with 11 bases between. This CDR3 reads CASSGLGVEAFF. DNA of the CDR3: TGTGCCAGCAGTGGGCTGGGGGTTGAAGCTTTCTTT.

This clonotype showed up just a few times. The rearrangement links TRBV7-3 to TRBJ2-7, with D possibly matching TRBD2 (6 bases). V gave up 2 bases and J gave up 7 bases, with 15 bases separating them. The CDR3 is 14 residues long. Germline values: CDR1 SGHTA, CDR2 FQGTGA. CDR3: CASSLFPGGEEQYF. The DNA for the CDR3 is TGTGCCAGCAGCTTATTTCCGGGCGGGGAGGAGCAGTACTTC.

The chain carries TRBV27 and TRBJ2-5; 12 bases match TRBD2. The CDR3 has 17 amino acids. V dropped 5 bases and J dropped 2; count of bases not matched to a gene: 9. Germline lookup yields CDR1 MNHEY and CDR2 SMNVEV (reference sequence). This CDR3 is CASSRLAGAVEQETQYF. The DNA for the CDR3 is TGTGCCAGCAGTAGACTAGCGGGAGCCGTTGAGCAAGAGACCCAGTACTTC.

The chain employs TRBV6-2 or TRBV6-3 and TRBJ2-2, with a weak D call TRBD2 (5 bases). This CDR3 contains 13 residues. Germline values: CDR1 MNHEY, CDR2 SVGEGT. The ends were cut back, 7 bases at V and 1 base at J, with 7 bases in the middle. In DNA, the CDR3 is TGTGCCAGCAAGAGGGTGAACACCGGGGAGCTGTTTTTT. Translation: CASKRVNTGELFF.

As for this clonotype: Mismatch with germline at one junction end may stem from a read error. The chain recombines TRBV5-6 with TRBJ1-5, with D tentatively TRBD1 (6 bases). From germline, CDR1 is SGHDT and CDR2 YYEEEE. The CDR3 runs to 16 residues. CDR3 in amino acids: CASSQGGGASNQPRHF. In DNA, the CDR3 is TGTGCCAGCAGCCAAGGGGGGGGGGCTAGCAATCAGCCCCGGCATTTT.

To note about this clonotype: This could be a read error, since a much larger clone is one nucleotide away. The CDR3 is CAPGNTGELFF. In DNA, the CDR3 is TGTGCCCCAGGGAACACCGGGGAGCTGTTTTTT. The chain couples TRBV7-9 to TRBJ2-2; no reliable D call. CDR1 SEHNR and CDR2 FQNEAQ come from the germline V gene (reference sequence). The CDR3 has 11 amino acids. Trimming removed 11 bases from V and 1 base from J, with 5 bases in between.